The sequence of this T cell receptor beta chain was determined in a study of PD-L1 blockade in urothelial cancer (dated by TCRdb to 2016 to 2017). In terms of the full investigation: Therapy was started in about 2014 for all patients, and atezolizumab 1,200 mg was administered intravenously every 3 weeks. Some 30 patients had pretreatment blood TCR-seq, some 25 had at least one posttreatment blood collection, and some 25 had tumor TCR-seq. Pretreatment tumor samples, along with matched peripheral blood serially collected before and after atezolizumab treatment, were subjected to TCR sequencing. Somatic, immune and clinical correlates of response to PD-L1 blockade with atezolizumab in urothelial cancer were the focus of an exploratory multi-omic analysis. About 90% of the roughly 29 patients were identified as males with urothelial cancer of bladder origin, and a prior smoking history was reported by 18 of 29 patients. Progression-free survival longer than 6 months counted as durable clinical benefit, and TCR features were additionally tested against both progression-free and overall survival. A median of about 150,000 T cells and just over 80,000 unique TCRs was obtained from blood samples, and a median clonality of approximately 0.08 was observed. Blood samples were analyzed at 3 weeks after treatment start (second dose) and at 6 weeks after treatment start. In the same patients who had TCR sequencing, pretreatment tumors also underwent whole exome sequencing and RNA sequencing. Patients had an ECOG performance status of 0 or 1 and had received between 0 and 3 prior chemotherapy regimens. Several patients achieved durable clinical benefit and 20 did not.

To estimate absolute template abundance from read counts, synthetic TCR analog templates were spiked into each PCR. TCRbeta CDR3 regions were amplified from genomic DNA with bias-controlled V and J gene primers using the immunoSEQ assay. Rearranged TCRbeta segments were sequenced at approximately 20X coverage. The published analysis was carried out like this. Sequencing errors were corrected by clustering and CDR3s were annotated against IMGT to assign V, D and J genes. Only productive TCRbeta rearrangements were used in downstream analyses, excluding out-of-frame or stop-codon sequences. To compute clonality, Shannon entropy was normalized by the log of the number of unique productive sequences and then subtracted from one. Clones differing between time points or between blood and tumor were identified by Fisher's exact test with Benjamini-Hochberg correction at adjusted p below 0.01. TCRdb's version of the immuneACCESS table is confined to in-frame rearrangements and falls short of the full clone set. An unresolved V gene accounts for under half of the shortfall where checked; the remainder is of unknown origin. The V and J calls and the clone size are those of that table, but D and trimming were determined from the DNA. The sample table contains 70,000 to 75,000 clones; only one count was recorded for around 80% of them. The top ten clonotypes cover roughly 4.5% of the sample.

With respect to this clone: The target of this receptor is not known. Base-call qualities are not available, and no considerably larger clone is one nucleotide away.

A cohort of roughly 30 patients with locally advanced or metastatic urothelial carcinoma, treated at Memorial Sloan Kettering on a trial protocol, was included. Peripheral blood mononuclear cells were collected from each patient pretreatment and during treatment, giving between 1 and 8 total time points per patient. The Qiagen DNeasy Blood extraction kit was used to purify genomic DNA from total PBMCs and tumor samples. PBMCs were collected pretreatment and during treatment, and were isolated and stored as previously described. The CDR3 holds 14 amino acids from the cysteine to the phenylalanine. Solely the CDR3 DNA is kept, with 42 bases framed from the first base. CDR1 and CDR2 are drawn from the germline V gene: MNHNS, SASEGT. V ends up 7 bases short and J 15 bases short, with an unmatched junction base count of 13. The research as a whole found: Among patients with durable benefit, tumor-associated TCR clones showed greater expansion in peripheral blood 3 weeks after treatment started (n ≈ 21, p = 0.022). A pretreatment peripheral blood TCR clonality below the median was linked to improved progression-free and overall survival. Because the sample size was small (n ≈ 27) and many exploratory analyses were performed, the results are intended to be hypothesis-generating.

This specimen was PBMCs, taken around atezolizumab (anti-PD-L1) treatment. The chain joins TRBV6-1 to TRBJ2-3; 13 of the junction bases match TRBD2. The receptor was derived from a man between 65 and 80 years old with urothelial cancer. The CDR3 reads CASTSFGTSGNRYF. Read as DNA, the sequence is TGTGCCAGCACCAGCTTCGGGACTAGCGGGAATAGATATTTT.